This T cell receptor (beta chain) is from a study of blood T cells in healthy people across ages. Alongside a J-beta primer mix, a sample-barcoded 5' primer served in a second PCR lasting roughly 6 to 11 cycles. Using its own MiXCR run on the 5' RACE reads, TCRdb lists one record per CDR3 protein. This table holds 1.5 million to 2 million distinct CDR3 sequences, roughly 52% found once. The source is a middle-aged woman in good health. What was sequenced was blood.

CDR3: CASSSTGTGVSDTQYF. In DNA form, the CDR3 reads TGTGCCAGCAGCTCTACCGGGACAGGGGTTTCAGATACGCAGTATTTT. The chain carries TRBV9 and TRBJ2-3; 10 positions match TRBD1. The length of the CDR3 is 16 residues. J was trimmed by 4 bases and V by 4 bases; bases with no gene match: 9. Germline assignment: CDR1 SGDLS and CDR2 YYNGEE.